What follows describes a single TCR beta chain. This CDR3 comprises 12 residues. The germline V and J ends were trimmed by 5 bases and 3 bases, with 8 bases remaining between them. Germline CDR1 SGHTA, CDR2 FQGNSA. The record originates from a study of control samples from healthy donors and cancer patients. Data came from immunoSEQ multiplex PCR; TCRdb stores just in-frame clones and leaves some out. The data hold fewer than 200,000 clones, with roughly nine tenths observed a single time. The chain carries TRBV7-2 and TRBJ2-7; D is unresolved. The sequencing input was blood. The TCR originated in a man aged 25-40 years in good health. In nucleotides, the CDR3 is TGTGCCAGCAGCGGTGTTGGCTACGAGCAGTACTTC. Its protein product is CASSGVGYEQYF.